These 7 T cell receptor beta chains share one sample of origin, sequenced in a study of cytomegalovirus exposure and HLA in healthy donors. The assay was immunoSEQ multiplex PCR, and TCRdb's table has in-frame clones only and misses some. This repertoire shows around 45,000 clones, 80% to 95% found once; its top ten account for more than 4.5%. The sample comprised PBMCs. Source of these receptors: a man aged 18 to 30 in good health and CMV-seronegative.

The chain has TRBV2 and TRBJ1-4; 12 bases fit TRBD1. The CDR3 has 18 amino acids. J lost 8 bases, V lost 6 bases, and 16 bases had no gene match. Per germline, CDR1 SNHLY and CDR2 FYNNEI. The chain's CDR3 is CASRPRGQGARFREKLFF. CDR3 bases: TGTGCCAGCAGGCCCAGGGGACAGGGGGCGCGGTTTCGGGAAAAACTGTTTTTT.

CDR3: CASSEWGTGDGYTF. For the CDR3, the DNA is TGTGCCAGCAGTGAATGGGGGACAGGGGATGGCTACACCTTC. The gene calls are TRBV6-1 and TRBJ1-2, with TRBD1 matching 10 bases. Germline V lookup: CDR1 MNHNS, CDR2 SASEGT. The CDR3 extends over 14 amino acids. V lost 2 bases and J lost 6; bases outside the gene matches: 3.

In DNA, the CDR3 is TGCGCCAGCAGCTTGGGTAGCGGGAGTCTACAAGAGACCCAGTACTTC. This sequence encodes CASSLGSGSLQETQYF. The V and J genes are TRBV5-1 and TRBJ2-5, with 9 bases identical to TRBD2. Trimming at V came to 0 bases and at J to 2 bases, leaving 5 bases not matched to a gene. Per the germline V gene, CDR1 is SGHRS and CDR2 is YFSETQ. The CDR3 length is 16 residues. Complete variable domain (other parts from reference TRBV5-1 and TRBJ2-5): KAGVTQTPRYLIKTRGQQVTLSCSPISGHRSVSWYQQTPGQGLQFLFEYFSETQRNKGNFPGRFSGRQFSNSRSEMNVSTLELGDSALYLCASSLGSGSLQETQYFGPGTRLLVL.

This chain uses TRBV5-1 with TRBJ2-5; 7 bases are shared with TRBD2. Germline trimming cut 1 base from V and 4 bases from J; bases unmatched to any gene: 4. This CDR3 contains 14 residues. The germline gives CDR1 SGHRS, CDR2 YFSETQ. The CDR3 loop is CASSLSWGGETQYF. CDR3 sequence (DNA): TGCGCCAGCAGCTTGTCGTGGGGGGGAGAGACCCAGTACTTC.

The J gene is TRBJ1-1, the V gene TRBV6-1; D gene uncertain. The length of the CDR3 is 12 residues. Germline V lookup: CDR1 MNHNS, CDR2 SASEGT. Trimming took 4 bases from V and 5 from J, leaving 8 bases between them. The CDR3 loop is CASSVAETEAFF. The CDR3 nucleotides read TGTGCCAGCAGTGTTGCGGAGACTGAAGCTTTCTTT.

The J gene is TRBJ2-1, the V gene TRBV6-5, with 7 positions matching TRBD2. The germline CDR1 and CDR2 sequences are MNHEY and SVGAGI. The CDR3 covers 15 residues. The J segment lost 7 bases and the V segment lost 4 bases, leaving 10 bases of the junction unmatched. The CDR3 loop is CASSLLASLGNEQFF. CDR3 in DNA: TGTGCCAGCAGTTTACTAGCGAGTCTTGGAAATGAGCAGTTCTTC.

The chain couples TRBV27 to TRBJ2-1; TRBD2 matches 12 bases. CDR1 is MNHEY and CDR2 is SMNVEV in the germline V gene (reference sequence). Trimming cost V 6 bases and J 0 bases; bases outside gene matches: 9. This CDR3 contains 18 residues. The CDR3 nucleotides are TGTGCCAGCAGCTTACTAGCGGGGGGCCCTAGCTCCTACAATGAGCAGTTCTTC. The encoded protein is CASSLLAGGPSSYNEQFF.